This T cell receptor beta chain was identified during a study of healthy donors' naive CD4 and CD8 T cells. Study-wide context: Donors came from three age groups: 20-25, 40-50 and 60-70 years.

Naive CD4+ cells were sorted as CD4+CD8-CD45RO-CD45RA+; naive CD8+ as CD8+CD4-CD45RA+CD27bright. Study-wide findings and caveats: Naive CD4+ and CD8+ cells reportedly differed in usage of most V and J genes. Alpha and beta chains were sequenced in bulk without pairing.

Starting from around 500 ng of total RNA, TCR libraries were made with linear amplification. TCRdb called the reads again in MiXCR, with one record for every CDR3 protein. The top ten hold 2% to 2.5% of the sample, which has approximately 180,000 distinct CDR3 sequences, under 85% seen once. In regard to this clonotype: The antigen remains unidentified.

This receptor was identified in a pool of human donors in good health; the sample pools cells from several healthy donors. The sequenced material came from naive CD4+ and CD8+ T cells sorted from blood, pooled from several donors.

CDR3 region: CASSLPQGFNYGYTF. Written as DNA, the CDR3 is TGTGCCAGCAGCTTACCCCAGGGGTTCAACTATGGCTACACCTTC. The chain links TRBV7-2 to TRBJ1-2; tentatively, D is TRBD1 (6 bases). The CDR3 loop spans 15 amino acids. Per the germline V gene, CDR1 is SGHTA and CDR2 is FQGNSA. The V and J ends lost 2 bases and 2 bases respectively, with 12 bases between them.